One and the same sample provided the 10 T cell receptor beta chains below, sequenced in a study of T cell responses to AZD1222 COVID-19 vaccine. Data came from immunoSEQ multiplex PCR; TCRdb stores just in-frame clones and leaves some out. The sample lists around 200,000 clones, around 90% occurring once. The sample consisted of peripheral blood, taken on day 0 of AZD1222 vaccination. These receptors came from an adult in good health.

As regards this clone: Different DNA sequences within this sample yield the same CDR3. The gene calls are TRBV5-1 and TRBJ2-7; no clear D gene. The V and J ends lost 0 bases and 1 base respectively, with 5 bases between them. Germline CDR1 and CDR2: SGHRS and YFSETQ. This CDR3 is built from 13 residues. CDR3 in DNA: TGCGCCAGCAGCTTGGCGCAATCCTACGAGCAGTACTTC. It translates to CASSLAQSYEQYF.

This clone has a single count. The sample holds other DNA sequences that translate to the same CDR3. The V gene is TRBV9, the J gene TRBJ2-7; D unresolved. This CDR3 has 13 residues. V was cut by 0 bases and J by 3 bases, with 7 bases left in between. Germline CDR1 and CDR2: SGDLS and YYNGEE. CDR3 residues: CASSVGGRYEQYF. The CDR3 DNA sequence: TGTGCCAGCAGCGTAGGGGGTCGCTACGAGCAGTACTTC.

The chain couples TRBV3-1 (or the pseudogene TRBV3-2) to TRBJ2-1, with D hard to call. The CDR3 totals 12 residues. V lost 1 base and J 12 bases, leaving 10 bases between the germline ends. Germline V gene data show CDR1 as LGHDT and CDR2 as YNNKEL (reference sequence). Written as DNA, the CDR3 is TGTGCCAGCAGCCAAGGGATTGGTGTGCAGTTCTTC. Translated, it gives CASSQGIGVQFF.

The chain carries TRBV11-2 and TRBJ2-1; D ambiguous. The CDR3 is 12 amino acids. Looked up from germline, CDR1 is SGHAT and CDR2 is FQNNGV. Trimming pared 3 bases from V and 6 bases from J, leaving 6 bases between. The CDR3 sequence is CASSFYSNEQFF. The CDR3 coding sequence is TGTGCCAGCAGCTTTTACAGCAATGAGCAGTTCTTC. Looking up the rest from reference TRBV11-2 and TRBJ2-1 gives the full variable domain: EAGVAQSPRYKIIEKRQSVAFWCNPISGHATLYWYQQILGQGPKLLIQFQNNGVVDDSQLPKDRFSAERLKGVDSTLKIQPAKLEDSAVYLCASSFYSNEQFFGPGTRLTVL.

This clone is a singleton in its sample. V and J are TRBV19 and TRBJ2-5; TRBD2 agrees at 9 bases. J was trimmed by 2 bases and V by 3 bases; bases with no gene match: 10. CDR3 length: 17 residues. Germline values: CDR1 LNHDA, CDR2 SQIVND (reference sequence). This chain's CDR3 is CASSILRSSGEQETQYF. The CDR3 region has the DNA TGTGCCAGTAGTATTTTACGCTCTAGCGGGGAGCAAGAGACCCAGTACTTC.

The CDR3 loop reads CASRASGQGPYGYTF. As DNA, the CDR3 is TGTGCCAGCAGGGCTTCGGGTCAGGGTCCCTATGGCTACACCTTC. The rearrangement joins TRBV27 to TRBJ1-2; TRBD1 is a possible D gene (5 bases). Germline CDR1 and CDR2: MNHEY and SMNVEV (reference sequence). The CDR3 is 15 residues long. V was clipped by 6 bases and J by 4 bases, with 18 bases between them.

This clone appeared once. The V gene is TRBV5-6, the J gene TRBJ2-5, with D hard to call. V lost 1 base and J lost 2, with 9 bases in between. The CDR3 length is 14 residues. Germline V gene data show CDR1 as SGHDT and CDR2 as YYEEEE. CDR3 amino acids: CASSLMSVQETQYF. The CDR3 region has the DNA TGTGCCAGCAGCTTGATGTCAGTACAAGAGACCCAGTACTTC.

The rearrangement uses TRBV7-9 and TRBJ2-3, with 10 positions matching TRBD2. CDR1 and CDR2 from the germline V gene are SEHNR and FQNEAQ (reference sequence). The CDR3 is made up of 13 amino acids. V trimming: 6 bases; J trimming: 3 bases; junction bases outside the gene matches: 0. CDR3 nucleotide sequence: TGTGCCAGCAGTAGCGGGGGGACAGATACGCAGTATTTT. This sequence encodes CASSSGGTDTQYF.

The rearrangement joins TRBV29-1 to TRBJ2-5; D ambiguous. CDR3 length equals 11 residues. CDR1 SQVTM and CDR2 ANQGSEA come from the germline V gene. Deletions cut 3 bases from V and 5 bases from J, with 7 bases between. The CDR3 nucleotides are TGCAGCGTTGAGGTAGGGGAGACCCAGTACTTC. As protein: CSVEVGETQYF.

The genes are TRBV5-5 and TRBJ1-1, with a possible D match to TRBD1 (6 bases). Trimming pared 5 bases from V and 0 bases from J, leaving 14 bases between. The germline V gene encodes CDR1 SGHKS and CDR2 YYEKEE (reference sequence). The length of the CDR3 is 15 residues. The CDR3 here is CASRSTGPMNTEAFF. The CDR3 DNA reads as TGTGCCAGCAGGTCCACAGGGCCGATGAACACTGAAGCTTTCTTT.